This entry concerns a single T cell receptor (beta chain). Its target is unknown. Trimming pared 6 bases from V and 4 bases from J, leaving 20 bases between. Per germline, CDR1 LNHDA and CDR2 SQIVND (reference sequence). The CDR3 consists of 16 residues. The record originates from a study of shared clonotypes between healthy human individuals. Across the whole study: Each donor contributed plates that comprised three CD4 naive, three CD4 memory, two CD8 naive and one CD8 memory. Findings and limits, study-wide: Naive CD4 clonotypes overlapped across a few donors at about 5%.

Naivety among CD8 cells was defined by CD45RO negativity and positive CCR7 selection, thereby excluding terminally differentiated effector memory CD45RA+ cells. In replicate PCRs of sorted subsets, approximately 210 ng DNA, some 28,000 T cell genomes, was used. This table comes from immunoSEQ multiplex PCR, and its TCRdb copy is limited to in-frame clones, with some not included. The sample lists nearly 600,000 clones; 95% were seen once. The gene calls are TRBV19 and TRBJ2-3, with unresolved D. The source material was naive CD8+ T cells sorted from blood. The clonotype comes from a woman in her twenties or thirties in good health. The CDR3 sequence is CASRGIPSGRADTQYF. The CDR3, as DNA: TGTGCCAGTAGGGGGATCCCCTCGGGTCGCGCAGATACGCAGTATTTT.